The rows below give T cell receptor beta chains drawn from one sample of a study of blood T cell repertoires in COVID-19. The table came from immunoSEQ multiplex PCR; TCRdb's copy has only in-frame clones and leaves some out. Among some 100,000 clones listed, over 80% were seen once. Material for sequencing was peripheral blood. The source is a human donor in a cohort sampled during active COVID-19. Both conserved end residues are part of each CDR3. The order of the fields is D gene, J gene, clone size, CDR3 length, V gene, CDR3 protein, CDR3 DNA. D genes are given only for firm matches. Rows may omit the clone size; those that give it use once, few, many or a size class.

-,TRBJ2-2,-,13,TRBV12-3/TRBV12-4,CASSSRHSGELFF,TGTGCCAGCAGTTCCCGACACTCCGGGGAGCTGTTTTTT
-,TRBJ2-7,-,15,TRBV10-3,CAISESKPRMREQYF,TGTGCCATCAGTGAGTCCAAGCCAAGAATGCGCGAGCAGTACTTC
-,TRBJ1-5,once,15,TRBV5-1,CASSLFTKFLQPQHF,TGCGCCAGCAGCTTGTTCACAAAATTCCTTCAGCCCCAGCATTTT
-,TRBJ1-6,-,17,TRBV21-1,CASSKYGIRAYNSPLHF,TGTGCCAGCAGCAAATATGGGATCAGGGCCTATAATTCACCCCTCCACTTT
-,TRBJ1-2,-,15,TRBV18,CASSPPTTAPGGYTF,TGTGCCAGCTCACCACCCACGACAGCGCCCGGAGGCTACACCTTC
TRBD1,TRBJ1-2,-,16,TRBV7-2,CASSPSGTAHRYGYTF,TGTGCCAGCAGCCCTAGCGGGACAGCCCATCGGTATGGCTACACCTTC
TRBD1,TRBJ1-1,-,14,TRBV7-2,CASSLGQGNTEAFF,TGTGCCAGCAGCTTGGGACAGGGGAACACTGAAGCTTTCTTT
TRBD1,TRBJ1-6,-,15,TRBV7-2,CASSSPDRVSSPLHF,TGTGCCAGCAGCTCCCCGGACAGGGTCTCTTCACCCCTCCACTTT
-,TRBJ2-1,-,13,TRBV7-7,CASSLDLSGEQFF,TGTGCCAGCAGCTTAGACCTGAGCGGTGAGCAGTTCTTC
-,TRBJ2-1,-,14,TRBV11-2,CASSLISGEVEQFF,TGTGCCAGCAGCTTAATTTCGGGGGAGGTCGAGCAGTTCTTC
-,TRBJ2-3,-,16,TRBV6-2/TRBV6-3,CASSPRVVSSTDTQYF,TGTGCCAGCAGCCCTCGGGTCGTTTCTAGCACAGATACGCAGTATTTT
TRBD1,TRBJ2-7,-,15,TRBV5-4,CASSPRGTGAYEQYF,TGTGCCAGCAGCCCCAGGGGGACAGGGGCCTACGAGCAGTACTTC
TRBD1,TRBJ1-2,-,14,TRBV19,CASSIGRDREGYTF,TGTGCCAGTAGTATAGGGCGGGACAGGGAAGGCTACACCTTC
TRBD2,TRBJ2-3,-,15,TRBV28,CASSLIGTSSDTQYF,TGTGCCAGCAGTTTGATTGGGACTAGCTCAGATACGCAGTATTTT
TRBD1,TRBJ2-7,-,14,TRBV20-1,CSASKGQGANGQYF,TGCAGTGCTAGTAAGGGACAGGGGGCAAATGGGCAGTACTTC
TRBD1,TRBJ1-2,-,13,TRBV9,CASSSDRIYGYTF,TGTGCCAGCAGCTCGGACAGGATCTATGGCTACACCTTC
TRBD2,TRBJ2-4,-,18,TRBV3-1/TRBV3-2,CASSQGASGGIAKNIQYF,TGTGCCAGCAGCCAAGGGGCTAGCGGGGGTATAGCCAAAAACATTCAGTACTTC
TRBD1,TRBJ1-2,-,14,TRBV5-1,CASRPGQENYGYTF,TGCGCCAGCAGGCCGGGACAGGAGAACTATGGCTACACCTTC
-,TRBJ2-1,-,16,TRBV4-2,CASSQDRGASGNEQFF,TGTGCCAGCAGCCAAGATCGGGGGGCGTCAGGTAATGAGCAGTTCTTC
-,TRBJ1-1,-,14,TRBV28,CASSWTEILTEAFF,TGTGCCAGCAGTTGGACAGAGATTTTAACTGAAGCTTTCTTT
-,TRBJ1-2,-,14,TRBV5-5,CASSSGLINYGYTF,TGTGCCAGCAGCTCGGGACTTATTAACTATGGCTACACCTTC
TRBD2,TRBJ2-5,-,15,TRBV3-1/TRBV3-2,CASSRLAGGTETQYF,TGTGCCAGCAGCCGACTAGCGGGAGGTACGGAGACCCAGTACTTC
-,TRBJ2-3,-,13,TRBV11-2,CASSLPGTDTQYF,TGTGCCAGCAGCTTACCCGGCACAGATACGCAGTATTTT
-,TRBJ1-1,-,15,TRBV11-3,CASSLLGRSDTEAFF,TGTGCCAGCAGCCTCCTGGGGAGAAGCGACACTGAAGCTTTCTTT
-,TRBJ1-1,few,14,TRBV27,CASSRQAAGTEAFF,TGTGCCAGCAGTAGACAGGCGGCCGGCACTGAAGCTTTCTTT
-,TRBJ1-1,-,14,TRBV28,CASSFGQLPTEAFF,TGTGCCAGCAGTTTTGGACAGCTCCCCACTGAAGCTTTCTTT
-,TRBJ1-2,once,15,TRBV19,CASRERATSSDGYTF,TGTGCCAGTAGGGAGAGGGCTACCTCAAGTGATGGCTACACCTTC
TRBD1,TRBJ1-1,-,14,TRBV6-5,CASSYGTEFTEAFF,TGTGCCAGCAGTTACGGGACAGAGTTCACTGAAGCTTTCTTT
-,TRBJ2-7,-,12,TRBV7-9,CASSFGSWEQYF,TGTGCCAGCAGCTTCGGGTCTTGGGAGCAGTACTTC
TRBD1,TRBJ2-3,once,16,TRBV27,CASSHTRDSSLDTQYF,TGTGCCAGCAGTCACACACGGGACAGCAGCCTAGATACGCAGTATTTT
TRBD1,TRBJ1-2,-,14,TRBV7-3,CASSAETGPYGYTF,TGTGCCAGCAGCGCCGAGACAGGGCCCTATGGCTACACCTTC
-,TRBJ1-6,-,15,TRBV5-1,CASSLKGGYNSPLHF,TGCGCCAGCAGCTTAAAGGGCGGGTATAATTCACCCCTCCACTTT
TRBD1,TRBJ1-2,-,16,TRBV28,CASHSSWTGGIYGYTF,TGTGCCAGCCATAGTTCCTGGACAGGGGGGATATATGGCTACACCTTC
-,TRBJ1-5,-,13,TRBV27,CASSLGRGQPQHF,TGTGCCAGCAGTTTAGGCAGAGGTCAGCCCCAGCATTTT
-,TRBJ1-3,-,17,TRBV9,CASSAQQKPGGGNTIYF,TGTGCCAGCAGCGCCCAACAGAAGCCGGGGGGTGGAAACACCATATATTTT
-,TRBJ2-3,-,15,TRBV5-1,CASSLVGARTDTQYF,TGCGCCAGCAGCTTGGTGGGGGCCCGCACAGATACGCAGTATTTT
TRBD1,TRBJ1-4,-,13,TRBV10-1,CARTGVNNEKLFF,TGCGCCAGAACAGGGGTTAATAATGAAAAACTGTTTTTT
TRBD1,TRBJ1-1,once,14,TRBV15,CATSRDRGPTEAFF,TGTGCCACCAGCAGGGACAGGGGGCCAACTGAAGCTTTCTTT
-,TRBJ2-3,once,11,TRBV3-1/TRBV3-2,CASSLTDTQYF,TGTGCCAGCAGCCTAACAGATACGCAGTATTTT
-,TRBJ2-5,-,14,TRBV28,CASSTETEAETQYF,TGTGCCAGCAGTACCGAGACAGAGGCGGAGACCCAGTACTTC
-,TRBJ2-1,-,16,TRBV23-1,CASSPPSSSSYNEQFF,TGCGCCAGCAGTCCCCCTAGTTCTAGCTCCTACAATGAGCAGTTCTTC
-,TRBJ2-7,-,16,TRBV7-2,CASSLRPGRGSYEQYF,TGTGCCAGCAGCTTAAGGCCGGGTCGGGGATCCTACGAGCAGTACTTC
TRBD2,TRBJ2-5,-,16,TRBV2,CASRGLSLAEQETQYF,TGTGCCAGCAGGGGCCTCTCACTAGCGGAACAAGAGACCCAGTACTTC
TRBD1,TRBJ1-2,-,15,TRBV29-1,CSVEISRQGVYGYTF,TGCAGCGTTGAGATAAGTCGACAGGGGGTCTATGGCTACACCTTC
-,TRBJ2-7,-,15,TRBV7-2,CASSLVQAPSYEQYF,TGTGCCAGCAGCTTAGTGCAGGCCCCTTCCTACGAGCAGTACTTC
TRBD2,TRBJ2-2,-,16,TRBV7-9,CASSPLAGGSTGELFF,TGTGCCAGCAGCCCACTAGCGGGGGGGAGCACCGGGGAGCTGTTTTTT
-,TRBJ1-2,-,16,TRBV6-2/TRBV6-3,CASSYAGPSGIAGYTF,TGTGCCAGCAGTTACGCCGGGCCCAGCGGGATTGCTGGCTACACCTTC
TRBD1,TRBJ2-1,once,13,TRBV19,CASNGDRVNEQFF,TGTGCCAGTAACGGGGACAGGGTCAATGAGCAGTTCTTC